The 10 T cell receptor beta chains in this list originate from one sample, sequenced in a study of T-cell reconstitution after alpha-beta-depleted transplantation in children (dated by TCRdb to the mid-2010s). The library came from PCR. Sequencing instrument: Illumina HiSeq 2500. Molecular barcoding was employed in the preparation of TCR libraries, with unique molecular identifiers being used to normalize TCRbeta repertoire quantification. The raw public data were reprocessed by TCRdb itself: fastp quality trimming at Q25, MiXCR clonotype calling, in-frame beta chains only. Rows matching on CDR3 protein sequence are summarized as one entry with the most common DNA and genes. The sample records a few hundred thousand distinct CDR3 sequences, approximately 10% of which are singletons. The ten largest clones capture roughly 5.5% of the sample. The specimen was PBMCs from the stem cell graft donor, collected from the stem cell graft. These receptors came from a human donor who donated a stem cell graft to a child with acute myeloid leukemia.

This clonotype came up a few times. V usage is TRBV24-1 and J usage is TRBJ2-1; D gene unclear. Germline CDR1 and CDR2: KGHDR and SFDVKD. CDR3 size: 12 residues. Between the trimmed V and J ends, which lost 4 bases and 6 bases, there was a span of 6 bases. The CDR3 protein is CATSDSGNEQFF. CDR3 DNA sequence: TGTGCCACCAGTGACTCAGGCAATGAGCAGTTCTTC.

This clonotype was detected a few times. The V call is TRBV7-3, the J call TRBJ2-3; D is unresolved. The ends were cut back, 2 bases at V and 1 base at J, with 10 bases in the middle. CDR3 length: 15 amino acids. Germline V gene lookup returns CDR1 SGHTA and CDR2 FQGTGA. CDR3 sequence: CASSLYHPRTDTQYF. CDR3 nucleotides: TGTGCCAGCAGCTTATACCACCCACGCACAGATACGCAGTATTTT.

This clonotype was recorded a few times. The CDR3: CASSKPTGANSPLHF. CDR3 DNA: TGTGCCAGTTCCAAGCCGACAGGGGCCAATTCACCCCTCCACTTT. The chain employs TRBV10-3 and TRBJ1-6; 8 nucleotides line up with TRBD1. Germline CDR1 and CDR2: ENHRY and SYGVKD. Trimming cost V 10 bases and J 7 bases; bases outside gene matches: 12. There are 15 residues in the CDR3.

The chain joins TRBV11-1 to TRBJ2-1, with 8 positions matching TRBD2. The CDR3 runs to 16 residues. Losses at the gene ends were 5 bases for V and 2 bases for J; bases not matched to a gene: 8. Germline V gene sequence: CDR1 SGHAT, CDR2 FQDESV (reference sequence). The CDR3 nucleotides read TGTGCCAGCAGCCCCCTCAGACTAGCGCCCTACAATGAGCAGTTCTTC. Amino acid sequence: CASSPLRLAPYNEQFF.

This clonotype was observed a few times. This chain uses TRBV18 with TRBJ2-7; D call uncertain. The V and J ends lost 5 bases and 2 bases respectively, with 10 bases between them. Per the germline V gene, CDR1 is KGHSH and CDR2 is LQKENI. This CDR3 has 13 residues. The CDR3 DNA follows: TGTGCCAGCTCATTTGATCAGGCCTACGAGCAGTACTTC. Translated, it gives CASSFDQAYEQYF. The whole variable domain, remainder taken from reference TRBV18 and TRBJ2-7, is NAGVMQNPRHLVRRRGQEARLRCSPMKGHSHVYWYRQLPEEGLKFMVYLQKENIIDESGMPKERFSAEFPKEGPSILRIQQVVRGDSAAYFCASSFDQAYEQYFGPGTRLTVT.

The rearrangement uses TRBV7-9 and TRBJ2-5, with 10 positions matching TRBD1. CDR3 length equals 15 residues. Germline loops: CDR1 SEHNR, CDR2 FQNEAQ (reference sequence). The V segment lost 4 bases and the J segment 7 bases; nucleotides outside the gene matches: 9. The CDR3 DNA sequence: TGTGCCAGCAGCTCCACGACAGGGGGCCGAGGGACCCAGTACTTC. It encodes CASSSTTGGRGTQYF.

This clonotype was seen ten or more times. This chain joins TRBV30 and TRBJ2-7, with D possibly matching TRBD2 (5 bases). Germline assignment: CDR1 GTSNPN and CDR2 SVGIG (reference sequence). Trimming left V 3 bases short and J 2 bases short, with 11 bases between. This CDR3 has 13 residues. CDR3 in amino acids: CAWRRDGAYEQYF. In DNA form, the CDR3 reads TGTGCCTGGAGACGGGATGGAGCCTACGAGCAGTACTTC.

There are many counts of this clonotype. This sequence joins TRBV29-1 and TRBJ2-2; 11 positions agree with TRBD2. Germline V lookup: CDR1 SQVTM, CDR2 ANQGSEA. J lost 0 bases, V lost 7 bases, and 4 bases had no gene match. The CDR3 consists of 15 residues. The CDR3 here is CSATGLAANTGELFF. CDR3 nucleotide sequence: TGCAGCGCTACGGGACTAGCGGCGAACACCGGGGAGCTGTTTTTT.

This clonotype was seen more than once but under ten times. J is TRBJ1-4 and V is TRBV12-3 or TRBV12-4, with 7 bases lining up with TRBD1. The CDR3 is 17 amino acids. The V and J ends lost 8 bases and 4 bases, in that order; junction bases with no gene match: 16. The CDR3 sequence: CASRRGGAQGGNEKLFF. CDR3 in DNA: TGTGCCAGCCGAAGGGGAGGGGCGCAGGGGGGTAATGAAAAACTGTTTTTT.

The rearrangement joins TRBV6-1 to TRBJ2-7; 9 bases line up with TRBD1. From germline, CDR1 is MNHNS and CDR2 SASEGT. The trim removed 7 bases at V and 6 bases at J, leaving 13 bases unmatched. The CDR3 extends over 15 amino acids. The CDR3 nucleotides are TGTGCCAGCATCGCCGGGACAGGGAAATTCGGCGAGCAGTACTTC. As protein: CASIAGTGKFGEQYF.